The T cell receptor (beta chain) described here comes from a study of OX40 agonist ivuxolimab in advanced cancers. For the study at large: Patients got intravenous ivuxolimab at 0.01 to 10 mg/kg every 2 weeks. Notes on the study in general: There was clonal expansion of CD4+ and CD8+ blood T cells by week 6 at 0.1 to 3.0 mg/kg.

The assay was immunoSEQ multiplex PCR, and TCRdb's table has in-frame clones only and misses some. This table has roughly 50,000 clones, 70% to 90% appearing once. The CDR3 spans 15 residues. The germline CDR1 and CDR2 sequences are LNHNV and YYDKDF (reference sequence). V lost 11 bases and J lost 1, with 15 bases in between. Concerning this clone: No antigen is known for it.

The clonotype originates from an adult with an advanced solid tumor such as melanoma, head and neck, liver or kidney cancer. This chain joins TRBV15 and TRBJ2-6, with D perhaps TRBD2 (6 bases). The specimen was CD4+ or CD8+ T cells sorted from blood, collected in a trial of the OX40 agonist ivuxolimab. The CDR3 coding sequence is TGTGCCGCGGGACTGGAAAGATCTGGGGCCAACGTCCTGACTTTC. It yields the protein CAAGLERSGANVLTF.